The 17 T cell receptor beta chains presented below share a single source sample, sequenced in a study of blood T cell repertoires in COVID-19. TCRdb's table, derived via immunoSEQ multiplex PCR, lists solely in-frame clones and lacks some. This sample carries roughly 250,000 clones, around 89% of them seen once, and the ten largest clones take less than 2.5%. The sample taken for sequencing was PBMCs or T cells enriched from blood (not recorded which). These receptors were taken from a young woman who had recovered from COVID-19.

The gene calls are TRBV5-4 and TRBJ2-5; no clear D gene. This CDR3 contains 13 residues. Trimming took off 4 bases at V and 3 bases at J, with 10 bases between the two ends. The V gene's germline CDR1 is SGHNT and CDR2 YYREEE (reference sequence). CDR3 nucleotide sequence: TGTGCCAGCAGCCCCCGGAGAGAAGAGACCCAGTACTTC. This codes for CASSPRREETQYF.

CDR3 sequence: CASSGREGETQYF. The DNA for the CDR3 is TGTGCCAGCAGCGGGAGGGAGGGGGAGACCCAGTACTTC. The chain is built from TRBV2 and TRBJ2-5, with 8 bases identical to TRBD2. Trimming removed 6 bases from V and 5 bases from J; junction bases left unmatched: 5. CDR3 length: 13 residues. CDR1 and CDR2 (germline): SNHLY, FYNNEI.

This chain uses TRBV5-6 with TRBJ2-2, with TRBD2 identical over 7 bases. Germline loops: CDR1 SGHDT, CDR2 YYEEEE. J gave up 4 bases and V 1 base, and 4 bases lay outside the gene matches. This CDR3 spans 15 amino acids. CDR3 sequence (DNA): TGTGCCAGCAGCTTGCGGGGGGTCGGCACCGGGGAGCTGTTTTTT. This codes for CASSLRGVGTGELFF.

The J gene is TRBJ1-4, the V gene TRBV5-1, with D possibly matching TRBD1 (6 bases). The CDR3 consists of 14 residues. The V end was cut by 4 bases, the J end by 8 bases, with 15 bases between. Germline values: CDR1 SGHRS, CDR2 YFSETQ. The chain's CDR3 is CASSPGGTPEKLFF. The CDR3, as DNA: TGCGCCAGCAGCCCGGGGGGGACACCCGAAAAACTGTTTTTT.

This chain links TRBV19 with TRBJ2-2; TRBD1 aligns across 7 bases. The CDR3 extends over 15 amino acids. Trimming removed 4 bases from V and 1 base from J; junction bases left unmatched: 3. CDR1 and CDR2 from the germline V gene are LNHDA and SQIVND (reference sequence). CDR3 sequence reads: CASSNWTGNTGELFF. The CDR3 DNA sequence: TGTGCCAGTAGTAATTGGACAGGGAACACCGGGGAGCTGTTTTTT. Variable domain in full (rest from reference TRBV19 and TRBJ2-2): DGGITQSPKYLFRKEGQNVTLSCEQNLNHDAMYWYRQDPGQGLRLIYYSQIVNDFQKGDIAEGYSVSREKKESFPLTVTSAQKNPTAFYLCASSNWTGNTGELFFGEGSRLTVL.

The CDR3, as DNA: TGTGCCAGCTCACCACGAGGTTTCGGCTCTATGAACACTGAAGCTTTCTTT. Protein: CASSPRGFGSMNTEAFF. The chain combines TRBV18 with TRBJ1-1, with D hard to call. This CDR3 has 17 residues. CDR1 and CDR2 (germline): KGHSH, LQKENI. Between the trimmed V and J ends, which lost 1 base and 0 bases, there was a span of 15 bases.

The gene calls are TRBV20-1 and TRBJ2-3; tentatively, D is TRBD1 (6 bases). Germline lookup yields CDR1 DFQATT and CDR2 SNEGSKA (reference sequence). V was trimmed by 6 bases and J by 12 bases, leaving 16 bases between them. CDR3 length: 11 residues. In nucleotides, the CDR3 is TGCAGTGCCCCCCTGGGGGCCCCCCAGTATTTT. Its protein is CSAPLGAPQYF.

The chain uses TRBV6-5 and TRBJ2-3; D possibly corresponds to TRBD2 (5 bases). CDR1 MNHEY and CDR2 SVGAGI come from the germline V gene. V was pared by 8 bases and J by 1 base, with 13 bases between. This CDR3 has 14 amino acids. CDR3 sequence reads: CASFLVGGTDTQYF. CDR3 DNA sequence: TGTGCCAGCTTCTTGGTCGGGGGCACAGATACGCAGTATTTT.

Note on this clone: At one boundary the junction diverges from the germline segment, which might be a read error. This sequence joins TRBV5-1 and TRBJ2-7; 14 bases align to TRBD2. CDR3 length: 13 residues. In germline, CDR1 is SGHRS, CDR2 YFSETQ. CDR3 sequence: CASSAGTSGGLDF. CDR3 sequence (DNA): TGCGCCAGCAGCGCGGGGACTAGCGGGGGTTTAGACTTC.

CDR3 bases: TGTGCCAGCAGTGACCCAAGGACAGGCCCCACCGGGGAGCTGTTTTTT. It is translated as CASSDPRTGPTGELFF. The chain combines TRBV6-1 with TRBJ2-2, with 7 bases that match TRBD1. CDR1 and CDR2 from the germline V gene are MNHNS and SASEGT. CDR3 length: 16 amino acids. V dropped 3 bases and J dropped 4; count of bases not matched to a gene: 8.

J is TRBJ1-3 and V is TRBV18, with a tentative D call TRBD1 (5 bases). Germline V gene lookup returns CDR1 KGHSH and CDR2 LQKENI. V lost 0 bases and J 4 bases, leaving 13 bases between the germline ends. The CDR3 runs 16 residues. CDR3 in amino acids: CASSPPGLPSGNTIYF. Written as DNA, the CDR3 is TGTGCCAGCTCACCACCGGGGCTTCCCTCCGGAAACACCATATATTTT.

The rearrangement joins TRBV5-8 to TRBJ1-5; perhaps TRBD1 as D (5 bases). Looked up from germline, CDR1 is SGHTS and CDR2 is YDEGEE. V dropped 3 bases and J dropped 6 bases, with 22 bases sitting between them. This CDR3 region has 17 residues. The CDR3 sequence: CASSSPWGEGPRQPQHF. Here the CDR3 DNA reads TGTGCCAGCAGCTCCCCGTGGGGGGAGGGTCCGCGTCAGCCCCAGCATTTT.

The chain employs TRBV3-1 (or the pseudogene TRBV3-2) and TRBJ1-3, with 9 nucleotides matching TRBD1. The V and J ends lost 3 bases and 2 bases, in that order; junction bases with no gene match: 5. The CDR3 length is 16 residues. Germline assignment: CDR1 LGHDT and CDR2 YNNKEL (reference sequence). CDR3 DNA: TGTGCCAGCAGCCAGGCCGGGACAGGGACTGGAAACACCATATATTTT. Encoded protein: CASSQAGTGTGNTIYF.

The rearrangement joins TRBV14 to TRBJ1-1; weak D call: TRBD1 (5 bases). Per germline, CDR1 SGHDN and CDR2 FVKESK. Trimming left V 0 bases short and J 6 bases short, with 14 bases between. The length of the CDR3 is 15 residues. CDR3 bases: TGTGCCAGCAGCCAAGATCTTGGGTTCAGGGCTGAAGCTTTCTTT. Translation gives CASSQDLGFRAEAFF.

The J gene is TRBJ1-2, the V gene TRBV29-1; TRBD1 might be the D (5 bases). The germline V gene has CDR1 SQVTM and CDR2 ANQGSEA. Trimming removed 3 bases at V and 4 bases at J, with 15 bases between. This CDR3 has 14 amino acids. The CDR3 reads CSVDGGGKSYGYTF. The CDR3 DNA reads TGCAGCGTTGACGGGGGAGGAAAAAGCTATGGCTACACCTTC.

The chain joins TRBV5-6 to TRBJ2-7, with D perhaps TRBD1 (6 bases). The germline V gene has CDR1 SGHDT and CDR2 YYEEEE. This CDR3 contains 13 residues. The V end lost 5 bases, the J end lost 6 bases, and 15 bases lay between the germline ends. The CDR3 nucleotides are TGTGCCAGCAGTCGCATACAGGGAATCGAGCAGTACTTC. It is translated as CASSRIQGIEQYF. The whole variable domain, remainder taken from reference TRBV5-6 and TRBJ2-7, is DAGVTQSPTHLIKTRGQQVTLRCSPKSGHDTVSWYQQALGQGPQFIFQYYEEEERQRGNFPDRFSGHQFPNYSSELNVNALLLGDSALYLCASSRIQGIEQYFGPGTRLTVT.

The genes are TRBV28 and TRBJ1-4; D might be TRBD1 (5 bases). The CDR3 has 13 residues. CDR1 is MDHEN, CDR2 SYDVKM, per germline. Trimming removed 7 bases at V and 10 bases at J, with 16 bases between. The CDR3, as DNA: TGTGCCAGCACCCCACTTCAGGGTCCAAAACTGTTTTTT. This gives the protein CASTPLQGPKLFF.